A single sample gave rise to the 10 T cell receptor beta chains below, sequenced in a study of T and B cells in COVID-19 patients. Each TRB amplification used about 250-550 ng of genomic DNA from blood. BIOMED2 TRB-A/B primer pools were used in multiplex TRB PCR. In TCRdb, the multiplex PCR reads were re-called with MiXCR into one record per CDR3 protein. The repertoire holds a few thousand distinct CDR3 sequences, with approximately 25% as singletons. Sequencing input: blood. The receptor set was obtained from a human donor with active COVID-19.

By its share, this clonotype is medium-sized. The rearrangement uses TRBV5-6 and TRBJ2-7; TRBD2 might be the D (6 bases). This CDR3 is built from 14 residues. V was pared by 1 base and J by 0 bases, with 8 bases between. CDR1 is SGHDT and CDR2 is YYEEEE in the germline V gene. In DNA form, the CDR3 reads TGTGCCAGCAGCTTGTTCGGGAGCTCCTACGAGCAGTACTTC. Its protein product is CASSLFGSSYEQYF.

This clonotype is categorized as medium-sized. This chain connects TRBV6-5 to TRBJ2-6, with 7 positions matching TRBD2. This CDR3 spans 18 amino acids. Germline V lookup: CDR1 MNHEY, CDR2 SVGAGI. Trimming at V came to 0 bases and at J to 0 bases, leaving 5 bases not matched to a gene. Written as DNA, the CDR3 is TGTGCCAGCAGTTACTCGGGACTACGTAGCTCTGGGGCCAACGTCCTGACTTTC. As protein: CASSYSGLRSSGANVLTF.

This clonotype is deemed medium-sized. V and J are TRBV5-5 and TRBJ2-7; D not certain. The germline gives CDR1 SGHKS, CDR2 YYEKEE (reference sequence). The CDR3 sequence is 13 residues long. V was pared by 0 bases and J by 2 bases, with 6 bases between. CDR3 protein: CASSLDITYEQYF. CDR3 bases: TGTGCCAGCAGCTTGGACATTACCTACGAGCAGTACTTC.

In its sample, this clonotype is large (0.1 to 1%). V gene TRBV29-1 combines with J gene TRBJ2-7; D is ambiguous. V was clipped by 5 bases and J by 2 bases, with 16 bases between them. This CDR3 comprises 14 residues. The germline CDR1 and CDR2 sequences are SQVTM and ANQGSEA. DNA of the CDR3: TGCAGCGTTTACCTCGAGGACGCTGCCTACGAGCAGTACTTC. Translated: CSVYLEDAAYEQYF.

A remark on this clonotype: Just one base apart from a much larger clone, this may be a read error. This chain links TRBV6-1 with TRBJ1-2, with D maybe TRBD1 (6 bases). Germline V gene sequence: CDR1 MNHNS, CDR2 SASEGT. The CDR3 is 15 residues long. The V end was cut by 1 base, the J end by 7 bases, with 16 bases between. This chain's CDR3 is CASSEDRVWGGGYTF. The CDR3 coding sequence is TGTGCCAGCAGTGAAGACAGGGTCTGGGGGGGTGGCTACACCTTC.

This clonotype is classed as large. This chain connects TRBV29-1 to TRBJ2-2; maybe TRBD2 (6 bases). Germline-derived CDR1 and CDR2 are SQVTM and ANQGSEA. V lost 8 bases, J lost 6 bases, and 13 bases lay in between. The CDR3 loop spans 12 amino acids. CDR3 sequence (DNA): TGCAGCTCCGTTACGGGGGCCGGGGAGCTGTTTTTT. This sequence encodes CSSVTGAGELFF.

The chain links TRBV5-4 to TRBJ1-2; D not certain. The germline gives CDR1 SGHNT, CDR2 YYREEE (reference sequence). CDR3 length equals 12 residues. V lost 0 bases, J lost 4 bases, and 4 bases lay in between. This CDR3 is CASSLEGYGYTF. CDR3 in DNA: TGTGCCAGCAGCTTGGAGGGCTATGGCTACACCTTC.

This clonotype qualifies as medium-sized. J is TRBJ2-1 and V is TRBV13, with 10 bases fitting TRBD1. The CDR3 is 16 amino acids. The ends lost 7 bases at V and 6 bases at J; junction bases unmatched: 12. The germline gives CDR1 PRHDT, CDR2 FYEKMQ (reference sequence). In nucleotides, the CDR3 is TGTGCCAGCACCCTCCGCGGGACAGGGGTTGCCAATGAGCAGTTCTTC. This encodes CASTLRGTGVANEQFF.

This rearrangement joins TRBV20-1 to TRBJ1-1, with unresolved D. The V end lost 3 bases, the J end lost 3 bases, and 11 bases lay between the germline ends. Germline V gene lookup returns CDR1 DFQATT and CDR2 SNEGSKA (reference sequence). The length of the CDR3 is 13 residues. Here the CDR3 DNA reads TGCAGTGCTAGGGACGGTTGGGACACTGAAGCTTTCTTT. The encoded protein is CSARDGWDTEAFF.

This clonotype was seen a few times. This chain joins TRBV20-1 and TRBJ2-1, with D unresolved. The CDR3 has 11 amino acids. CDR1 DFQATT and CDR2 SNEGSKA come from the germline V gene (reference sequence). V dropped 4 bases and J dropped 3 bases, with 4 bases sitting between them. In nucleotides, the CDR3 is TGCAGTGCTAAGGGCTACAATGAGCAGTTCTTC. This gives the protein CSAKGYNEQFF.